This TCR beta chain comes out of a study of shared clonotypes between healthy human individuals. Study-wide findings and caveats: Since donors were few, the genetic and exposure-history diversity represented was limited.

The table lists this clone with a count of one. The antigen is undetermined. Replicate PCRs were loaded with approximately 300 ng DNA from unsorted PBMC, 30,000 or so T cell genomes. Authors' methods: Sequence data from immunoSEQ were junction-only and lacked quality scores; consequently, filtering differed. Here immunoSEQ multiplex PCR was the method, and the copy in TCRdb shows in-frame clones only, minus some. V and J calls and clone size are given by that table; D and trimming were obtained from the DNA. The sample yields about 480,000 clones, almost 80% seen once. The V gene end was trimmed by 3 bases and the J gene end by 0 bases; junction bases not matched to a gene: 5. Germline-derived CDR1 and CDR2 are KGHSH and LQKENI. The CDR3 totals 17 residues. The unsorted samples had tens of millions of PBMCs used for genomic DNA.

This sequence was found in a woman aged 40 to 49 in good health. Some clones in this sample may be carry-over from other donors' samples. The rearrangement links TRBV18 to TRBJ2-2; 9 bases are shared with TRBD2. Sequenced: PBMCs. This CDR3 is CASSPILAGPNTGELFF. In DNA form, the CDR3 reads TGTGCCAGCTCACCGATCCTAGCGGGACCGAACACCGGGGAGCTGTTTTTT.